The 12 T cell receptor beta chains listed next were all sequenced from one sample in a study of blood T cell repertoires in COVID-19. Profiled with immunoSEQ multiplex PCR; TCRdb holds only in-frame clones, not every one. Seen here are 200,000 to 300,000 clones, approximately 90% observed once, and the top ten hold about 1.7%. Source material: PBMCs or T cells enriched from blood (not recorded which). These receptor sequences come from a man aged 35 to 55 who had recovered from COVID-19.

The CDR3 is CSASRGEQQYF. CDR3 sequence (DNA): TGCAGTGCCTCTCGGGGGGAACAGCAGTACTTC. The chain has TRBV20-1 and TRBJ2-7; 7 bases are a match to TRBD2. From germline, CDR1 is DFQATT and CDR2 SNEGSKA (reference sequence). This CDR3 has 11 residues. V shed 6 bases and J 8 bases; nucleotides not matched to a gene: 7.

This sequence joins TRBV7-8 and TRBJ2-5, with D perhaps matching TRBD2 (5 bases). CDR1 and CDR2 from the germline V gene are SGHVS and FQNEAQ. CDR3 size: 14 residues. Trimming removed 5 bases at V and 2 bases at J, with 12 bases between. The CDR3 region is CASSPLRGQETQYF. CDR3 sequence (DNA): TGTGCCAGCAGCCCCCTCCGGGGACAAGAGACCCAGTACTTC. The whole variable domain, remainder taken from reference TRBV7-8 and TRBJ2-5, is GAGVSQSPRYKVAKRGQDVALRCDPISGHVSLFWYQQALGQGPEFLTYFQNEAQLDKSGLPSDRFFAERPEGSVSTLKIQRTQQEDSAVYLCASSPLRGQETQYFGPGTRLLVL.

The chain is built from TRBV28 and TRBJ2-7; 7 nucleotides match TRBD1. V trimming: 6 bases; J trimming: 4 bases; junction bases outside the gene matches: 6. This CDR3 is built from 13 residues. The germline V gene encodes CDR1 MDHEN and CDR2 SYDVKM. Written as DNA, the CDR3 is TGTGCCAGCAGGCCGGGACAGAGATACGAGCAGTACTTC. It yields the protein CASRPGQRYEQYF.

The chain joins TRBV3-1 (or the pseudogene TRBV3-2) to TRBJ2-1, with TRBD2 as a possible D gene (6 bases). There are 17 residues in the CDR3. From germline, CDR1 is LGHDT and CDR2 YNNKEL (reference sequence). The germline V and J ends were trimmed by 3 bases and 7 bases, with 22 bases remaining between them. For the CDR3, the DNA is TGTGCCAGCAGCCACGACGCGGGAACCCGCCCGGTTAATGAGCAGTTCTTC. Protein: CASSHDAGTRPVNEQFF.

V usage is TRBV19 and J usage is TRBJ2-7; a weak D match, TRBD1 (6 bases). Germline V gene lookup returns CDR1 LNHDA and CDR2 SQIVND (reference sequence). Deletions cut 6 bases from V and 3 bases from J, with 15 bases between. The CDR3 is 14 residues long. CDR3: CASSPTGTSYEQYF. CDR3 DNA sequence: TGTGCCAGTAGCCCGACCGGGACAAGCTACGAGCAGTACTTC.

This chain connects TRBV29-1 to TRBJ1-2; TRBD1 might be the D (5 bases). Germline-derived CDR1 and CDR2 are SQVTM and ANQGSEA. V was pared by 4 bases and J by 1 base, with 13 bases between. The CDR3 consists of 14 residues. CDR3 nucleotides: TGCAGCGTTGCCGGGGGAGCGTTTAACTATGGCTACACCTTC. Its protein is CSVAGGAFNYGYTF.

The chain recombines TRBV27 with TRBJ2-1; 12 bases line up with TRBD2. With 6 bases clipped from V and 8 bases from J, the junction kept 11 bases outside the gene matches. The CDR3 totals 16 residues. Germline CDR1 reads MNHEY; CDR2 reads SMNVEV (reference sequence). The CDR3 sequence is CASSRLAGVRDDEQFF. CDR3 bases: TGTGCCAGCAGCAGACTAGCGGGAGTACGAGACGATGAGCAGTTCTTC.

CDR3 protein: CASAGDRRNYGYTF. For the CDR3, the DNA is TGTGCTAGTGCCGGGGACAGGAGGAACTATGGCTACACCTTC. The chain recombines TRBV12-5 with TRBJ1-2, with 8 bases matching TRBD1. The CDR3 runs to 14 residues. J was trimmed by 2 bases and V by 7 bases; bases with no gene match: 6. The V gene's germline CDR1 is LGHNT and CDR2 FRNRAP.

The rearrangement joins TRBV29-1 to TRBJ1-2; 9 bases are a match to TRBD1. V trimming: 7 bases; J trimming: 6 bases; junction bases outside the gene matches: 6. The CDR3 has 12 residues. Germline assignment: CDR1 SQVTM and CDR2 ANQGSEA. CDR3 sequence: CSGGQGLDGYTF. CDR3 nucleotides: TGCAGCGGAGGACAGGGGTTGGATGGCTACACCTTC. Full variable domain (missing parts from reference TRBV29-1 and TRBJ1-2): SAVISQKPSRDICQRGTSLTIQCQVDSQVTMMFWYRQQPGQSLTLIATANQGSEATYESGFVIDKFPISRPNLTFSTLTVSNMSPEDSSIYLCSGGQGLDGYTFGSGTRLTVV.

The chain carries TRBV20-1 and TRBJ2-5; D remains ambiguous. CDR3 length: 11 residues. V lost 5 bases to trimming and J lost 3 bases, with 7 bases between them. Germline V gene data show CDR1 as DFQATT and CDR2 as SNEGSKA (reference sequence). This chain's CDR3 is CSALTKETQYF. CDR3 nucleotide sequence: TGCAGTGCTCTGACAAAAGAGACCCAGTACTTC.

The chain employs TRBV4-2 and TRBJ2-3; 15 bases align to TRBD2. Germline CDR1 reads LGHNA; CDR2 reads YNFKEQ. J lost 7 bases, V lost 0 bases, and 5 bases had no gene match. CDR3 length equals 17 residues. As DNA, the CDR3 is TGTGCCAGCAGCCAAGATCCGGGACTAGCGGGGGGTTATACGCAGTATTTT. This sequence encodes CASSQDPGLAGGYTQYF.

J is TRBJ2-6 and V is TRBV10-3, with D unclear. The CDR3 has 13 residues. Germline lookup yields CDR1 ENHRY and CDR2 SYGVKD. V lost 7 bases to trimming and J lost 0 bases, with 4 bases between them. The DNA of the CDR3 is TGTGCCATCACGAGCTCTGGGGCCAACGTCCTGACTTTC. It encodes CAITSSGANVLTF.